This TCR beta chain stems from a study of blood T cell repertoires in COVID-19. Study-level information: Acute and convalescent COVID-19 specimens originated in the United States, Italy and Spain.

TCRdb's copy holds only in-frame clones and misses some; the assay was immunoSEQ multiplex PCR. The repertoire holds about 180,000 clones, with about 87% as singletons. CDR3 length equals 16 residues. V lost 5 bases, J lost 1 base, and 15 bases lay in between. Per germline, CDR1 LNHDA and CDR2 SQIVND (reference sequence). Specimen: peripheral blood. The source is a man aged 55 to 70 with COVID-19, enrolled during active disease. The chain links TRBV19 to TRBJ1-5; D is perhaps TRBD1 (6 bases). CDR3 in amino acids: CASSSTGSGSNQPQHF. DNA for the CDR3: TGTGCCAGTAGTTCTACAGGGTCGGGAAGCAATCAGCCCCAGCATTTT. Full variable domain (rest looked up from reference TRBV19 and TRBJ1-5): DGGITQSPKYLFRKEGQNVTLSCEQNLNHDAMYWYRQDPGQGLRLIYYSQIVNDFQKGDIAEGYSVSREKKESFPLTVTSAQKNPTAFYLCASSSTGSGSNQPQHFGDGTRLSIL.